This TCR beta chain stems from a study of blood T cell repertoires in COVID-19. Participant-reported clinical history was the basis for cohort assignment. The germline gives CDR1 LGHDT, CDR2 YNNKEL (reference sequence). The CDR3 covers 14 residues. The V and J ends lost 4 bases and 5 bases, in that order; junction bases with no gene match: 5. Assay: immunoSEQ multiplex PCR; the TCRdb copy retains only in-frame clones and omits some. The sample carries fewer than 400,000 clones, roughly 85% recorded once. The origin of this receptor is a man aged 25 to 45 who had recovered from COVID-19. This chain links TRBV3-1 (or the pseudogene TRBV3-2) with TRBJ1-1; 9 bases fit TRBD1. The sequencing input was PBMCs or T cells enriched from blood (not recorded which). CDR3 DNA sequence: TGTGCCAGCAGCCTCGGACAGGGGAGTACTGAAGCTTTCTTT. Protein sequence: CASSLGQGSTEAFF.